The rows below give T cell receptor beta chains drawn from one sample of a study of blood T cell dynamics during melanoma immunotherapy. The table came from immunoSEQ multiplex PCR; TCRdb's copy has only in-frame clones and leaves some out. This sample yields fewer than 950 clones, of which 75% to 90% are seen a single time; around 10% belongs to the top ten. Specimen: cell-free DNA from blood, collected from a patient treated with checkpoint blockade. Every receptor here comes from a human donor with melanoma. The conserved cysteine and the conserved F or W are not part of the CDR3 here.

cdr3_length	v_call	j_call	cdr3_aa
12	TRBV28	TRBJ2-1	ASSPALAANEQF
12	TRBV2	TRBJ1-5	ASSESLALQPQH
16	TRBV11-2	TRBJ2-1	ASSLVFGTGGSYNEQF
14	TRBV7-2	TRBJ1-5	ASSFNRGGNGQPQH
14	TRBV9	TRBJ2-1	ASSVRGGGAYNEQF
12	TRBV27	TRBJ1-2	ASSSADGDYGYT
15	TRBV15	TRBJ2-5	ATSRPNLRTVQETQY
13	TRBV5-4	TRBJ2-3	ASSLVHQGADTQY
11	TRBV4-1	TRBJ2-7	ASSRTGSYEQY
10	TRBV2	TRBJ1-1	ASGTGNTEAF
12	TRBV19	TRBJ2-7	ASSKRGQGYEQY
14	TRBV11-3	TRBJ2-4	ASSLDPPSGKNIQY
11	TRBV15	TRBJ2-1	ATSGTGNNEQF
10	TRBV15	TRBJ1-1	ATSSRGAEAF
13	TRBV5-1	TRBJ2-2	ASSSGQAITGELF
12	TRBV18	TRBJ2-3	ASSPPESTDTQY
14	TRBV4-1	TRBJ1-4	ASSQRREGAHEKLF
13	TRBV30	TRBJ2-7	AWSPLRQGGYEQY
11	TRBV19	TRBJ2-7	ASSSRGRDEQY
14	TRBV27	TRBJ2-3	ASSLLTSGGPDTQY
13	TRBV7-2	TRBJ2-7	ASSLDRGGGYEQY
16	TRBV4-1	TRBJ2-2	ASSQETWGYSNTGELF
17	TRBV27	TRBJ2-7	ASSSSGISKSVPNYEQY
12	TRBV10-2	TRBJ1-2	ASSEMGTPYGYT
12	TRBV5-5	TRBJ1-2	ASSSSGTGDGYT
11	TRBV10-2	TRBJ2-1	ASGTSGYNEQF
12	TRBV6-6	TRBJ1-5	ASRAGTRSQPQH
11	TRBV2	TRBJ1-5	ASSRGGNQPQH
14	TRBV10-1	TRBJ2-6	ASSPGSGSGANVLT
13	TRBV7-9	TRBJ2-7	ASSHMGQGSAKQY
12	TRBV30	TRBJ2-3	ARGTGLAADTQY
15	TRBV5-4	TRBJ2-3	ASSSLDRGPGTDTQY
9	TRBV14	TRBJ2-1	ASSQVNKQF
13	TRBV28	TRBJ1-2	ASSSLATGGPGYT
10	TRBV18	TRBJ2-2	ASSHGRGELF
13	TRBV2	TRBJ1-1	ASSVGRDGLGKAF
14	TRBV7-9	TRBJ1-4	ASSSALGAGPEKLF
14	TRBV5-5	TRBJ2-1	ASSPARGSSYNEQF
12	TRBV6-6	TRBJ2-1	ASTYGISRNEQF
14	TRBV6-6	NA	ASSYSKLAGPYEQY
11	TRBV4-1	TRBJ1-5	ASSHPGNQPQH
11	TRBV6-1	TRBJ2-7	ASSEWEENEQY
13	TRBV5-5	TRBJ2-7	ASSLRDSSFNEQY
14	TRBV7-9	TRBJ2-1	ASSLSSGSSYNEQF
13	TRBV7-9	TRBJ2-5	ASSLAGGFIETQY
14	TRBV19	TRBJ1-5	ASTYREVGSNQPQH
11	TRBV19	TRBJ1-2	ASGRDGTYGYT
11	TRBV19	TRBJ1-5	ASSVGALGPQH